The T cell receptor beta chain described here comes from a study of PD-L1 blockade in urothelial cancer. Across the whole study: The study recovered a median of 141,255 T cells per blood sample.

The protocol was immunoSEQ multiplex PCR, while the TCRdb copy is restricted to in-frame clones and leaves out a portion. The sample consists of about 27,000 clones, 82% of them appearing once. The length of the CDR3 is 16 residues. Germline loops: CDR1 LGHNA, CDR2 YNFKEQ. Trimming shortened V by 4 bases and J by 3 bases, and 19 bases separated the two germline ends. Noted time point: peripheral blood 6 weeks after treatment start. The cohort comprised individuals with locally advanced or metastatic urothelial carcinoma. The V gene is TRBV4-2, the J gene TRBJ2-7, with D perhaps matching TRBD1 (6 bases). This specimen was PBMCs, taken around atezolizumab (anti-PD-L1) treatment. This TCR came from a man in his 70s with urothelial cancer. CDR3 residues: CASSLSAAGEYYEQYF. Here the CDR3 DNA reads TGTGCCAGCAGCCTCTCCGCGGCAGGGGAATACTACGAGCAGTACTTC.